The 24 T cell receptor beta chains below all came from one sample that was sequenced in a study of siplizumab effects on memory and regulatory T cells (dated by TCRdb to about 2019). The library was prepared using the immunoSEQ multiplex PCR assay. Drawn from immuneACCESS, this table holds only the in-frame rearrangements with V and J called that TCRdb kept. Clones are partly lost; checked studies trace under half to an unresolved V gene and leave the rest unexplained. This sample is represented by about 120,000 clones; roughly 94% of them were singletons. The top ten hold under 2% of the sample. The sample taken for sequencing was non-Treg CD4+ T cells sorted from blood. Sample cell subset or site, as interpreted from the label and publication: FACS-sorted unstimulated CD4+ non-regulatory T cells. The source of these receptors is a human donor in good health.

The V and J genes are TRBV14 and TRBJ2-2, with D possibly matching TRBD1 (5 bases). Deletions cut 8 bases from V and 0 bases from J, with 10 bases between. This CDR3 has 14 amino acids. Germline V lookup: CDR1 SGHDN, CDR2 FVKESK. In DNA form, the CDR3 reads TGTGCCAGCGAAGACAGAACGAACACCGGGGAGCTGTTTTTT. This translates into CASEDRTNTGELFF.

The V gene is TRBV7-9, the J gene TRBJ1-5, with D uncertain. The CDR3 sequence is 14 residues long. Looked up from germline, CDR1 is SEHNR and CDR2 is FQNEAQ (reference sequence). The V end was cut by 4 bases, the J end by 0 bases, with 7 bases between. As DNA, the CDR3 is TGTGCCAGCAGCTCATCATCTAGCAATCAGCCCCAGCATTTT. Residues: CASSSSSSNQPQHF.

This chain uses TRBV7-2 with TRBJ1-3; TRBD1 is a possible D gene (5 bases). The germline V and J ends were trimmed by 0 bases and 2 bases, with 5 bases remaining between them. Germline V gene data show CDR1 as SGHTA and CDR2 as FQGNSA. This CDR3 contains 14 residues. The chain's CDR3 is CASSLAGAGNTIYF. The CDR3, as DNA: TGTGCCAGCAGCTTAGCAGGGGCTGGAAACACCATATATTTT.

The rearrangement links TRBV6-1 to TRBJ2-3; TRBD2 aligns across 8 bases. The trim removed 5 bases at V and 2 bases at J, leaving 3 bases unmatched. This CDR3 is 14 amino acids long. CDR1 is MNHNS, CDR2 SASEGT, per germline. DNA of the CDR3: TGTGCCAGCAGTCGAGCGGGGGTCACAGATACGCAGTATTTT. It specifies CASSRAGVTDTQYF.

This clone was seen only a few times. The V call is TRBV11-2, the J call TRBJ1-6, with a tentative D call TRBD1 (6 bases). The CDR3 runs to 14 residues. Per germline, CDR1 SGHAT and CDR2 FQNNGV. Between the trimmed V and J ends, which lost 4 bases and 7 bases, there was a span of 11 bases. DNA for the CDR3: TGTGCCAGCAGCTATCTAGGGGGGAATTCACCCCTCCACTTT. Its protein is CASSYLGGNSPLHF.

The chain uses TRBV19 and TRBJ1-6; 7 bases agree with TRBD1. The germline gives CDR1 LNHDA, CDR2 SQIVND (reference sequence). This CDR3 comprises 12 residues. V was pared by 8 bases and J by 10 bases, with 5 bases of the junction left unmatched. The CDR3 region has the DNA TGTGCCAGTCAACAGGGGCGGTCACCCCTCCACTTT. Encoded protein: CASQQGRSPLHF.

The rearrangement uses TRBV5-1 and TRBJ2-7; D is unresolved. CDR1 is SGHRS, CDR2 YFSETQ, per germline. There are 14 residues in the CDR3. Trimming shortened V by 0 bases and J by 1 base, and 8 bases separated the two germline ends. The CDR3 region is CASSLGQESYEQYF. Written as DNA, the CDR3 is TGCGCCAGCAGCTTGGGGCAGGAGTCCTACGAGCAGTACTTC.

This clone was found once. This sequence joins TRBV29-1 and TRBJ2-7; 7 nucleotides line up with TRBD2. Unmatched junction bases numbered 2, after V lost 4 bases and J lost 2 bases. The CDR3 extends over 12 amino acids. Per germline, CDR1 SQVTM and CDR2 ANQGSEA. CDR3 amino acids: CSVGGSPYEQYF. The CDR3 nucleotides are TGCAGCGTTGGCGGGAGCCCCTACGAGCAGTACTTC.

The CDR3 coding sequence is TGTGCCAGCTCACCACCGGGCAGCCTCATGAACACTGAAGCTTTCTTT. This translates into CASSPPGSLMNTEAFF. The V call is TRBV18, the J call TRBJ1-1, with D uncertain. In germline, CDR1 is KGHSH, CDR2 LQKENI. The V and J ends lost 0 bases and 0 bases respectively, with 11 bases between them. This CDR3 spans 16 amino acids.

J is TRBJ2-7 and V is TRBV7-6; TRBD2 agrees at 11 bases. This CDR3 is built from 14 residues. V shed 4 bases, J shed 6 bases, and the junction held 5 bases outside the gene matches. CDR1 is SGHVS and CDR2 is FNYEAQ in the germline V gene. CDR3 DNA: TGTGCCAGCAGCTCCACTAGCGGGAGACTCGAGCAGTACTTC. Its protein is CASSSTSGRLEQYF.

The chain recombines TRBV10-3 with TRBJ2-1; no firm D call. The germline CDR1 and CDR2 sequences are ENHRY and SYGVKD. This CDR3 has 12 amino acids. Trimming took off 4 bases at V and 7 bases at J, with 8 bases between the two ends. The CDR3 here is CAISGGRNEQFF. The CDR3 DNA is TGTGCCATCAGTGGGGGAAGGAATGAGCAGTTCTTC.

V gene TRBV19 combines with J gene TRBJ2-3; 9 bases map to TRBD1. The junction had 6 bases not matched to a gene; V was cut back by 11 bases and J by 0 bases. Germline V gives CDR1 LNHDA, CDR2 SQIVND (reference sequence). The CDR3 has 14 residues. The CDR3, as DNA: TGTGCCGCCGGGACAGGGTATAGCACAGATACGCAGTATTTT. This codes for CAAGTGYSTDTQYF.

The V call is TRBV27, the J call TRBJ2-2, with D perhaps TRBD1 (5 bases). In germline, CDR1 is MNHEY, CDR2 SMNVEV (reference sequence). This CDR3 region has 15 residues. V was shortened by 3 bases and J by 9 bases, with 17 bases between the two germline ends. The CDR3 protein is CASSFSNLGARELFF. CDR3 DNA sequence: TGTGCCAGCAGTTTTTCCAACTTAGGGGCCAGGGAGCTGTTTTTT.

V and J are TRBV4-1 and TRBJ2-2; TRBD1 agrees at 8 bases. This CDR3 region has 16 residues. CDR1 is MGHRA, CDR2 YSYEKL, per germline. V shed 0 bases and J 7 bases; nucleotides not matched to a gene: 7. CDR3 DNA: TGCGCCAGCAGCCAAGAACGGACAGGGTTCGGCGGGGAGCTGTTTTTT. The encoded protein is CASSQERTGFGGELFF.

The rearrangement joins TRBV7-9 to TRBJ2-5; 12 nucleotides agree with TRBD2. V was pared by 4 bases and J by 4 bases, with 7 bases of the junction left unmatched. From germline, CDR1 is SEHNR and CDR2 FQNEAQ (reference sequence). The CDR3 consists of 16 residues. The CDR3 sequence: CASSYGLAGMSETQYF. CDR3 coding DNA: TGTGCCAGCAGCTACGGACTAGCGGGAATGTCAGAGACCCAGTACTTC. The full variable domain, completed using reference TRBV7-9 and TRBJ2-5, is DTGVSQNPRHKITKRGQNVTFRCDPISEHNRLYWYRQTLGQGPEFLTYFQNEAQLEKSRLLSDRFSAERPKGSFSTLEIQRTEQGDSAMYLCASSYGLAGMSETQYFGPGTRLLVL.

The chain has TRBV2 and TRBJ2-2; D remains unclear. Trimming shortened V by 2 bases and J by 0 bases, and 10 bases separated the two germline ends. This CDR3 region has 16 residues. Per the germline V gene, CDR1 is SNHLY and CDR2 is FYNNEI. CDR3 protein: CASSEPGVTNTGELFF. The CDR3 nucleotides are TGTGCCAGCAGTGAACCGGGCGTTACGAACACCGGGGAGCTGTTTTTT.

The chain has TRBV19 and TRBJ1-2, with no clear D. Germline V CDR1 and CDR2: LNHDA, SQIVND (reference sequence). V lost 0 bases and J lost 4, with 15 bases in between. The CDR3 is 16 residues long. The CDR3 loop reads CASSIDVWARPYGYTF. The CDR3 DNA is TGTGCCAGTAGTATAGATGTCTGGGCAAGGCCCTATGGCTACACCTTC.

The chain uses TRBV6-1 and TRBJ1-2; 9 nucleotides line up with TRBD1. V was pared by 6 bases and J by 3 bases, with 2 bases of the junction left unmatched. CDR3 length: 13 residues. Germline assignment: CDR1 MNHNS and CDR2 SASEGT. The CDR3 DNA follows: TGTGCCAGCAGGGGACAGGGATACTATGGCTACACCTTC. Translation: CASRGQGYYGYTF.

This rearrangement joins TRBV15 to TRBJ1-4; D is unresolved. CDR3 length: 17 amino acids. The V end was cut by 0 bases, the J end by 5 bases, with 16 bases between. Germline V lookup: CDR1 LNHNV, CDR2 YYDKDF (reference sequence). The CDR3 reads CATSRDSSGRSNEKLFF. The CDR3 DNA sequence: TGTGCCACCAGCAGAGATTCTTCGGGCAGGTCGAATGAAAAACTGTTTTTT.

This clone occurred once. CDR3 DNA sequence: TGTGCCAGCAGCGCCGGAGTGAACTATGGCTACACCTTC. The encoded protein is CASSAGVNYGYTF. This chain links TRBV6-1 with TRBJ1-2; D is unclear. CDR3 length: 13 amino acids. The V gene's germline CDR1 is MNHNS and CDR2 SASEGT. With 6 bases removed from V and 2 bases from J, the gap between germline ends came to 10 bases.

This chain connects TRBV7-9 to TRBJ1-5, with D hard to call. The CDR3 loop spans 15 amino acids. Per the germline V gene, CDR1 is SEHNR and CDR2 is FQNEAQ (reference sequence). V was trimmed by 3 bases and J by 6 bases, leaving 15 bases between them. Here the CDR3 reads CASSFGERETQPQHF. CDR3 DNA sequence: TGTGCCAGCAGCTTTGGGGAGAGGGAAACTCAGCCCCAGCATTTT.

The J gene is TRBJ2-6, the V gene TRBV11-2; D might be TRBD1 (6 bases). Trimming took off 1 base at V and 2 bases at J, with 9 bases between the two ends. This CDR3 is built from 16 residues. Germline V CDR1 and CDR2: SGHAT, FQNNGV. CDR3 protein: CASSLVYRAGANVLTF. CDR3 bases: TGTGCCAGCAGCTTAGTGTACAGGGCTGGGGCCAACGTCCTGACTTTC.

The V call is TRBV7-9, the J call TRBJ1-1, with 10 bases matching TRBD1. This CDR3 has 16 residues. The J segment lost 2 bases and the V segment lost 4 bases, leaving 7 bases of the junction unmatched. CDR1 SEHNR and CDR2 FQNEAQ come from the germline V gene (reference sequence). CDR3 DNA sequence: TGTGCCAGCAGCTCACCCGGGACAGGGGTTAACACTGAAGCTTTCTTT. Translated, it gives CASSSPGTGVNTEAFF.

The rearrangement joins TRBV9 to TRBJ1-6; D possibly corresponds to TRBD1 (5 bases). The CDR3 covers 14 residues. The germline V gene has CDR1 SGDLS and CDR2 YYNGEE. Trimming stripped 0 bases from V and 10 bases from J, with 11 bases between. Here the CDR3 reads CASSVVEGDSPLHF. DNA of the CDR3: TGTGCCAGCAGCGTAGTTGAAGGGGACTCACCCCTCCACTTT. Together with reference TRBV9 and TRBJ1-6, the CDR3 gives the full variable domain: DSGVTQTPKHLITATGQRVTLRCSPRSGDLSVYWYQQSLDQGLQFLIQYYNGEERAKGNILERFSAQQFPDLHSELNLSSLELGDSALYFCASSVVEGDSPLHFGNGTRLTVT.